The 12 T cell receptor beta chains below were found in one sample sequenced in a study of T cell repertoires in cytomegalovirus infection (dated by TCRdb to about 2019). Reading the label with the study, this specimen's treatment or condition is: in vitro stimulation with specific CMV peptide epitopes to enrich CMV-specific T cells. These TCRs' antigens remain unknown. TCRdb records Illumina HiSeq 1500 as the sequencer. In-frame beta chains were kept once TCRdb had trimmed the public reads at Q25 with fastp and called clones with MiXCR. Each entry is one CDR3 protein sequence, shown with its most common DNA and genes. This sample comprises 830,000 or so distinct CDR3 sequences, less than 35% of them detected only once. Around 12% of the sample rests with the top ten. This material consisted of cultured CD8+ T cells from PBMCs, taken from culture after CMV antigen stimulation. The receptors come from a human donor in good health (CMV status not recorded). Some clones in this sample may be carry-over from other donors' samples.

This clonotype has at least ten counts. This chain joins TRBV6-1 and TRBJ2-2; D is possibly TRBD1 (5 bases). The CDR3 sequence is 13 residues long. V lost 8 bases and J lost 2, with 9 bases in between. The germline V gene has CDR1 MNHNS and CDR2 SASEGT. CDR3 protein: CASGDSNTGELFF. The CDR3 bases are TGTGCCAGCGGAGACAGTAACACCGGGGAGCTGTTTTTT.

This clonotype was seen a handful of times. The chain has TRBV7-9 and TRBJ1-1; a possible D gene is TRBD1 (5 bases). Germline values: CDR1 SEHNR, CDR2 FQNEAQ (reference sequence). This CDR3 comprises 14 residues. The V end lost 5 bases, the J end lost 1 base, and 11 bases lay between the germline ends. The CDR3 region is CASSRDSWNTEAFF. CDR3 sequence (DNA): TGTGCCAGCAGCCGAGACAGTTGGAACACTGAAGCTTTCTTT.

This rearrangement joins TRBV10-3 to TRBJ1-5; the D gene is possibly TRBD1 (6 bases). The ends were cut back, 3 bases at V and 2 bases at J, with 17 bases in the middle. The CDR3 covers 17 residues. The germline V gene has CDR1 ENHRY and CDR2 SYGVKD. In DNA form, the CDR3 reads TGTGCCATCAGTGACACTTGGGGGGCCGCTGGCAATCAGCCCCAGCATTTT. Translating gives CAISDTWGAAGNQPQHF.

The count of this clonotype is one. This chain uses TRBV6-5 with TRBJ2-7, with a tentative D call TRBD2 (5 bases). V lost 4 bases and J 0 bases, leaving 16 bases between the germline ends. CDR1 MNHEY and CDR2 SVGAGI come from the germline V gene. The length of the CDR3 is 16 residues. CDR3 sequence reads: CASSSDFAISSYEQYF. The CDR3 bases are TGTGCCAGCAGTTCGGACTTTGCCATAAGCTCCTACGAGCAGTACTTC.

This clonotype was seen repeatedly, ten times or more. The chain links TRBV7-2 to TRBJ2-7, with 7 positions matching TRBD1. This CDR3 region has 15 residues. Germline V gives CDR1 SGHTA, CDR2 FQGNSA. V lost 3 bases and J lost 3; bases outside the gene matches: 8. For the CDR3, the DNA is TGTGCCAGCAGCTTCGAAACAGGGGCGCTCTACGAGCAGTACTTC. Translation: CASSFETGALYEQYF.

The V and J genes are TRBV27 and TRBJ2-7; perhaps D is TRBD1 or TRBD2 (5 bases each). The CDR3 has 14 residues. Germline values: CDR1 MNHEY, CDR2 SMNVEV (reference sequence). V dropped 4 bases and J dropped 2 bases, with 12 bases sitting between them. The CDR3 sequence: CASSSWDGPYEQYF. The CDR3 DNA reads TGTGCCAGCAGTTCCTGGGACGGACCCTACGAGCAGTACTTC.

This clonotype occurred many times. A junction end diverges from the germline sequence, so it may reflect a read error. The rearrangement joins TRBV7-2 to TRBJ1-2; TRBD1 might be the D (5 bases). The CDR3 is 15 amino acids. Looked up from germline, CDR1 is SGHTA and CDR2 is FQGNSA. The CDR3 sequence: CASSLASDTNYGYTF. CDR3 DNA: TGTGCCAGCAGCCTAGCATCGGACACGAACTATGGCTACACCTTC. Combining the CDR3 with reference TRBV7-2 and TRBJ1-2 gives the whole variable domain GAGVSQSPSNKVTEKGKDVELRCDPISGHTALYWYRQSLGQGLEFLIYFQGNSAPDKSGLPSDRFSAERTGGSVSTLTIQRTQQEDSAVYLCASSLASDTNYGYTFGSGTRLTVV.

This CDR3 is CATSSPEGDTDTQYF. The CDR3 DNA reads TGTGCCACCAGCTCCCCCGAGGGGGACACAGATACGCAGTATTTT. The chain employs TRBV15 and TRBJ2-3; D might be TRBD1 (6 bases). V was cut by 5 bases and J by 2 bases, with 14 bases left in between. Germline V CDR1 and CDR2: LNHNV, YYDKDF (reference sequence). The CDR3 covers 15 residues.

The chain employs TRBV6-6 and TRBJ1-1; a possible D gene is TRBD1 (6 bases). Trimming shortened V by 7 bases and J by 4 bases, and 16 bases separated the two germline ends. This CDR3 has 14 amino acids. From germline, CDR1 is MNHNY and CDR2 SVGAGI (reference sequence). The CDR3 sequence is CASNEGVAGTEAFF. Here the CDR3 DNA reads TGTGCCAGCAACGAGGGGGTAGCGGGCACTGAAGCTTTCTTT.

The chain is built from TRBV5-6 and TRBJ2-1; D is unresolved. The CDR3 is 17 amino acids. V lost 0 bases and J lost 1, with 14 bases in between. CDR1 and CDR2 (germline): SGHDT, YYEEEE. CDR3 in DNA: TGTGCCAGCAGCTTGGGGTCGGCTGGTTATTCCTACAATGAGCAGTTCTTC. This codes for CASSLGSAGYSYNEQFF.

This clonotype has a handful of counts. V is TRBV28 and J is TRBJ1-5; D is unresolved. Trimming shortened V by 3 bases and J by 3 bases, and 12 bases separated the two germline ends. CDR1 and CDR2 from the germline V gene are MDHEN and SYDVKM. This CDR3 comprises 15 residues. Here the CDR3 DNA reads TGTGCCAGCAGTTTTGAGCGGGAAGACAATCAGCCCCAGCATTTT. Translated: CASSFEREDNQPQHF.

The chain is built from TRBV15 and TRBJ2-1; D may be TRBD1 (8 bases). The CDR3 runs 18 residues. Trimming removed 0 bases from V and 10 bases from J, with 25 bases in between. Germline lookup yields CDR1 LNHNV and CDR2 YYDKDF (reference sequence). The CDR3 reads CATSRDPVQGGGIREQFF. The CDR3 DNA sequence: TGTGCCACCAGCAGAGACCCCGTACAGGGGGGAGGGATCAGGGAGCAGTTCTTC.